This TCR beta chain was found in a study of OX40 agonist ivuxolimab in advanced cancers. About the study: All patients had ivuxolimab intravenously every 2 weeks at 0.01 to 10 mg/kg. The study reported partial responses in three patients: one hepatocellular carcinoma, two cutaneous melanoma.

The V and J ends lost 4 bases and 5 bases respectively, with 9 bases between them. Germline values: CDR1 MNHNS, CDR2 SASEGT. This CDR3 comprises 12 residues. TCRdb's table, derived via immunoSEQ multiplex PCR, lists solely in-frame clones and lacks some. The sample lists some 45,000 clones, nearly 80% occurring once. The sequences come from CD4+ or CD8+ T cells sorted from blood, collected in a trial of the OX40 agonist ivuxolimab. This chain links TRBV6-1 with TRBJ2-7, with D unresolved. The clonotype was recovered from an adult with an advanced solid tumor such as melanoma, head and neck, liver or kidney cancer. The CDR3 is CASSVGIHEQYF. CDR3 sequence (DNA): TGTGCCAGCAGTGTTGGGATCCACGAGCAGTACTTC.